The T cell receptor (beta chain) described here comes from a study of blood T cell repertoires in COVID-19. Whole-study context: The study drew acute and convalescent COVID-19 samples from the United States, Italy and Spain.

Per the study methods: For nucleated cells, counts were estimated from reference gene primer amplification. Data came from immunoSEQ multiplex PCR; TCRdb stores just in-frame clones and leaves some out. V, J and clone size are those of that table, while D and trimming were read from the DNA. This table has about 240,000 clones, around 81% appearing once. Germline CDR1 and CDR2: LGHDT and YNNKEL (reference sequence). This CDR3 is 14 amino acids long. Losses at the gene ends were 0 bases for V and 6 bases for J; bases not matched to a gene: 5. One Seattle source followed patients from active infection through their disease course.

Source material: peripheral blood. The chain carries TRBV3-1 (or the pseudogene TRBV3-2) and TRBJ2-7, with 7 bases that match TRBD2. The sequence was collected from a woman at least 80 years old with COVID-19, enrolled during active disease. Written as DNA, the CDR3 is TGTGCCAGCAGCCAAGATCACCGCGGGGGCGAGCAGTACTTC. Its protein is CASSQDHRGGEQYF.